A single sample gave rise to the 6 T cell receptor beta chains below, sequenced in a study of CD8 T cells in ankylosing spondylitis. Via MiXCR, TCRdb re-called the 5' RACE reads, giving one row per CDR3 protein. The table has around 330,000 distinct CDR3 sequences, around a tenth seen once. Sequencing was done on a sample of blood, either unsorted or a sorted T cell fraction (not recorded which). All receptors come from a female donor with ankylosing spondylitis or in good health (not recorded which).

The chain is built from TRBV5-1 and TRBJ1-2; no firm D call. V lost 0 bases and J lost 3, with 9 bases in between. CDR1 is SGHRS and CDR2 is YFSETQ in the germline V gene. The CDR3 consists of 14 residues. The CDR3 here is CASSLVFGDYGYTF. In nucleotides, the CDR3 is TGCGCCAGCAGCTTGGTCTTCGGGGACTATGGCTACACCTTC.

This clonotype was counted ten times or more. The chain employs TRBV28 and TRBJ2-1; 11 nucleotides agree with TRBD2. This CDR3 contains 13 residues. Germline V gene sequence: CDR1 MDHEN, CDR2 SYDVKM. The ends lost 4 bases at V and 9 bases at J; junction bases unmatched: 2. The CDR3 DNA reads TGTGCCAGCAGTTCGGGACTAGCGGCTGAGCAGTTCTTC. This gives the protein CASSSGLAAEQFF.

This clonotype was seen repeatedly, ten times or more. V and J are TRBV5-5 and TRBJ1-1; 8 bases are shared with TRBD1. The CDR3 length is 13 residues. The V gene's germline CDR1 is SGHKS and CDR2 YYEKEE (reference sequence). V was clipped by 4 bases and J by 4 bases; unmatched bases: 3. In DNA, the CDR3 is TGTGCCAGCAGCCTGGACAGGGTCACTGAAGCTTTCTTT. Amino acids: CASSLDRVTEAFF.

This clonotype has a count of ten or more. This chain joins TRBV5-1 and TRBJ1-1; no definite D call. Per the germline V gene, CDR1 is SGHRS and CDR2 is YFSETQ. The length of the CDR3 is 15 residues. V dropped 4 bases and J dropped 3 bases, with 16 bases sitting between them. Written as DNA, the CDR3 is TGCGCCAGCAGCATAAGCCCCGTTTTTGACACTGAAGCTTTCTTT. Translation: CASSISPVFDTEAFF.

This clonotype was counted many times. This chain connects TRBV7-2 to TRBJ1-5; TRBD1 might be the D (5 bases). The V gene lost 4 bases and the J gene lost 4 bases, with 8 bases spanning the gap. The CDR3 consists of 13 residues. Germline V gene sequence: CDR1 SGHTA, CDR2 FQGNSA. The CDR3 region has the DNA TGTGCCAGCAGCTCCAGGGTTAATCAGCCCCAGCATTTT. It codes for CASSSRVNQPQHF. Full variable domain (missing parts from reference TRBV7-2 and TRBJ1-5): GAGVSQSPSNKVTEKGKDVELRCDPISGHTALYWYRQSLGQGLEFLIYFQGNSAPDKSGLPSDRFSAERTGGSVSTLTIQRTQQEDSAVYLCASSSRVNQPQHFGDGTRLSIL.

This clonotype was detected many times. V and J are TRBV20-1 and TRBJ1-5; 8 positions agree with TRBD1. CDR1 and CDR2 from the germline V gene are DFQATT and SNEGSKA (reference sequence). There are 13 residues in the CDR3. V lost 5 bases to trimming and J lost 6 bases; unmatched junction nucleotides: 6. The CDR3 DNA sequence: TGCAGTGCTTGGCAGGGGGCGGGTCAGCCCCAGCATTTT. It specifies CSAWQGAGQPQHF.